This T cell receptor (beta chain) originates from a study of cytomegalovirus exposure and HLA in healthy donors. Regarding the study as a whole: According to a subsequent analysis, TCR clusters from the first cohort were inclined to appear together in the 110 or so validation repertoires. TCR beta chains numbering more than 150 were designated cytomegalovirus-associated.

The ends were cut back, 0 bases at V and 5 bases at J, with 13 bases in the middle. Germline V gene lookup returns CDR1 WNHNN and CDR2 SYGVQD (reference sequence). This CDR3 region has 15 residues. Generated by immunoSEQ multiplex PCR, the TCRdb table keeps only in-frame clones and is missing some. This sample yields some 270,000 clones, of which around 86% are seen a single time; roughly 0.99% belongs to the top ten. For this clone: Its antigen is undetermined.

This chain uses TRBV10-1 with TRBJ2-5, with D tentatively TRBD1 (5 bases). The sample was PBMCs. This clonotype originated in a woman aged 18-29 years in good health and CMV-seronegative. The CDR3, as DNA: TGCGCCAGCAGTGAGTCTCTGGGGCCCCGGGAGACCCAGTACTTC. It translates to CASSESLGPRETQYF.